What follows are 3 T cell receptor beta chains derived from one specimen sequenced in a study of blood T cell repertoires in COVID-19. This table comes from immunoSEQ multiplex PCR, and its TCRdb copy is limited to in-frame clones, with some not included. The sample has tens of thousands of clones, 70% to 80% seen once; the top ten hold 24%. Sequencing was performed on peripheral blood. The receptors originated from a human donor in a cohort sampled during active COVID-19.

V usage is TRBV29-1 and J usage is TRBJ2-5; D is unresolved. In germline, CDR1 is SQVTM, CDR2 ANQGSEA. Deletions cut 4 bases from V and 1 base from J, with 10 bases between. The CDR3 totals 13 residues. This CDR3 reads CSVAPGPQETQYF. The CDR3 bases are TGCAGCGTTGCCCCCGGTCCCCAAGAGACCCAGTACTTC.

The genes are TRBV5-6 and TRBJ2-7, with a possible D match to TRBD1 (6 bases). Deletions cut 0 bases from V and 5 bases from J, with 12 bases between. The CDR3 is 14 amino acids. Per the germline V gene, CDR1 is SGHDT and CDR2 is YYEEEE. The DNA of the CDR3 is TGTGCCAGCAGCTTGGGGCAGGGGTTCCACGAGCAGTACTTC. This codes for CASSLGQGFHEQYF. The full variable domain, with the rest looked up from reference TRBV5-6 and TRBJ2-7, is DAGVTQSPTHLIKTRGQQVTLRCSPKSGHDTVSWYQQALGQGPQFIFQYYEEEERQRGNFPDRFSGHQFPNYSSELNVNALLLGDSALYLCASSLGQGFHEQYFGPGTRLTVT.

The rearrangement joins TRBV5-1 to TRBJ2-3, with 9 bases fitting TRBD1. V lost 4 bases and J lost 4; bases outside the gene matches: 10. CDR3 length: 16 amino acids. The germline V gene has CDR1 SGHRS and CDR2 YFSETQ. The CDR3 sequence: CASSPVPGQGSDTQYF. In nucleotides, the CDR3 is TGCGCCAGCAGCCCTGTCCCGGGACAGGGATCAGATACGCAGTATTTT.